The 10 T cell receptor beta chains given below trace back to one sample, sequenced in a study of cytomegalovirus exposure and HLA in healthy donors. This PCR relied on a set of 60 Vbeta primers and 13 Jbeta primers. Profiled with immunoSEQ multiplex PCR; TCRdb holds only in-frame clones, not every one. The sample contains about 180,000 clones, around 80% of which appear only once. Sequenced material: PBMCs. The origin of the receptors is a girl between 10 and 17 years old in good health and CMV-seropositive.

The chain uses TRBV25-1 and TRBJ2-7; 10 bases align to TRBD1. Germline CDR1 and CDR2: MGHDK and SYGVNS. This CDR3 region has 14 residues. V lost 8 bases to trimming and J lost 2 bases; unmatched junction nucleotides: 6. The CDR3, as DNA: TGTGCCAGCGAAAGGACAGGGGGAACCTACGAGCAGTACTTC. Its translation is CASERTGGTYEQYF.

The chain is built from TRBV7-2 and TRBJ2-7; D is unresolved. In germline, CDR1 is SGHTA, CDR2 FQGNSA. The CDR3 has 15 residues. Trimming removed 1 base at V and 1 base at J, with 11 bases between. The DNA of the CDR3 is TGTGCCAGCAGCTTAGGAGGCACGGGTTCCTACGAGCAGTACTTC. Residues: CASSLGGTGSYEQYF.

This chain uses TRBV27 with TRBJ1-2, with D perhaps matching TRBD1 (5 bases). The germline V gene encodes CDR1 MNHEY and CDR2 SMNVEV (reference sequence). V lost 3 bases and J 6 bases, leaving 17 bases between the germline ends. The CDR3 is made up of 15 amino acids. The CDR3 DNA reads TGTGCCAGCAGTTTCTCCGCCGGGGGGGGAAATGGCTACACCTTC. This gives the protein CASSFSAGGGNGYTF.

A few counts support this clone. This rearrangement joins TRBV4-2 to TRBJ2-1, with a weak D call TRBD1 (5 bases). Trimming removed 0 bases from V and 6 bases from J, with 15 bases in between. Germline V CDR1 and CDR2: LGHNA, YNFKEQ. The CDR3 extends over 16 amino acids. CDR3 sequence reads: CASSQEGSGATNEQFF. The CDR3, as DNA: TGTGCCAGCAGCCAAGAAGGTAGTGGGGCTACCAATGAGCAGTTCTTC.

The chain recombines TRBV4-1 with TRBJ1-2; D uncertain. The V end lost 2 bases, the J end lost 4 bases, and 11 bases lay between the germline ends. CDR1 and CDR2 (germline): MGHRA, YSYEKL. The CDR3 has 14 amino acids. DNA for the CDR3: TGCGCCAGCAGCCAACCCCGGTCTGGCTATGGCTACACCTTC. It yields the protein CASSQPRSGYGYTF.

The gene calls are TRBV12-5 and TRBJ2-7; TRBD1 might be the D (6 bases). CDR1 LGHNT and CDR2 FRNRAP come from the germline V gene. The CDR3 length is 14 residues. Trimming took 5 bases from V and 0 from J, leaving 11 bases between them. The CDR3 here is CASGPGHLSYEQYF. CDR3 sequence (DNA): TGTGCTAGTGGTCCGGGACACCTCTCCTACGAGCAGTACTTC.

V usage is TRBV19 and J usage is TRBJ2-1, with TRBD2 identical over 14 bases. The CDR3 consists of 15 residues. CDR1 LNHDA and CDR2 SQIVND come from the germline V gene (reference sequence). Unmatched junction bases numbered 5, after V lost 5 bases and J lost 8 bases. CDR3 sequence: CASSLRLAGGHEQFF. In nucleotides, the CDR3 is TGTGCCAGTAGTCTTCGACTAGCGGGAGGGCATGAGCAGTTCTTC.

This clone was counted a single time. In nucleotides, the CDR3 is TGTGCCAGCAGCTTAACCCTAGCGGGACCCTACGAGCAGTACTTC. Protein sequence: CASSLTLAGPYEQYF. This chain uses TRBV7-9 with TRBJ2-7; TRBD2 matches at 9 bases. From germline, CDR1 is SEHNR and CDR2 FQNEAQ (reference sequence). The V and J ends lost 2 bases and 2 bases, in that order; junction bases with no gene match: 4. The CDR3 runs to 15 residues.

This chain uses TRBV7-9 with TRBJ2-2; TRBD2 matches at 9 bases. Germline lookup yields CDR1 SEHNR and CDR2 FQNEAQ (reference sequence). This CDR3 region has 17 residues. Unmatched junction bases numbered 9, after V lost 5 bases and J lost 2 bases. CDR3 sequence reads: CASSLTAGGINTGELFF. The DNA of the CDR3 is TGTGCCAGCAGCCTTACGGCGGGAGGGATTAACACCGGGGAGCTGTTTTTT.

The rearrangement uses TRBV10-2 and TRBJ1-2, with TRBD1 matching 10 bases. V was clipped by 6 bases and J by 5 bases; unmatched bases: 6. This CDR3 is built from 14 residues. Germline V gives CDR1 WSHSY, CDR2 SAAADI. CDR3 region: CASRAGTGVYGYTF. DNA of the CDR3: TGCGCCAGCAGGGCCGGGACAGGGGTGTATGGCTACACCTTC.